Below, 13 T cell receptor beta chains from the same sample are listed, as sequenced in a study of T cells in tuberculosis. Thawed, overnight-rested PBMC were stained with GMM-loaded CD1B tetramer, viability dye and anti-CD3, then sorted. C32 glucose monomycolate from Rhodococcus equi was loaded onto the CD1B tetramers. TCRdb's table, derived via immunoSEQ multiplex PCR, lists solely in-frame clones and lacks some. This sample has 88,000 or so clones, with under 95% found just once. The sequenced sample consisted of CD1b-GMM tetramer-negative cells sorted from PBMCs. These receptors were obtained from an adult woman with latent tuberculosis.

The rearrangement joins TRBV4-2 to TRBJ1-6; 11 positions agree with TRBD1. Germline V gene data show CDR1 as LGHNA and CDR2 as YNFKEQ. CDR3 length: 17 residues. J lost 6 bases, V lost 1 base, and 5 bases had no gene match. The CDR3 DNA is TGTGCCAGCAGCCAAGGTGGACAGGGGGCCATTAATTCACCCCTCCACTTT. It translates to CASSQGGQGAINSPLHF.

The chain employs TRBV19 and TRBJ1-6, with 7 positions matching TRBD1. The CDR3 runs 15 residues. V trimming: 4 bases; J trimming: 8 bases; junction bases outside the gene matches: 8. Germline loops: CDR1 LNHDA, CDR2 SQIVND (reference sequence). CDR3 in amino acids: CASSTQGIGDSPLHF. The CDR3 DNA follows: TGTGCCAGTAGTACACAGGGGATAGGAGATTCACCCCTCCACTTT.

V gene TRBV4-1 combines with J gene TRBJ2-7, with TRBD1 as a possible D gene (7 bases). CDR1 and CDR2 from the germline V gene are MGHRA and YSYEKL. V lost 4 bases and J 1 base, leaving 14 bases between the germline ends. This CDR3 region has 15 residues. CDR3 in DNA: TGCGCCAGCAGCCCCACAGGGGACTCGTCCTACGAGCAGTACTTC. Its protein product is CASSPTGDSSYEQYF.

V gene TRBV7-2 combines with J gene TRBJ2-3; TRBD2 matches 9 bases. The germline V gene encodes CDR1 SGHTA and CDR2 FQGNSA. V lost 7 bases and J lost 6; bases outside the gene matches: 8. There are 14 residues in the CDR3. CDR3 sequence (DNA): TGTGCCAGCAACCCAGCGGGGGGACGGGATACGCAGTATTTT. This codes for CASNPAGGRDTQYF. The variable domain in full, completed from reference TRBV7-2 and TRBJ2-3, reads GAGVSQSPSNKVTEKGKDVELRCDPISGHTALYWYRQSLGQGLEFLIYFQGNSAPDKSGLPSDRFSAERTGGSVSTLTIQRTQQEDSAVYLCASNPAGGRDTQYFGPGTRLTVL.

The CDR3 is CASSFQGWSTDTQYF. CDR3 nucleotide sequence: TGTGCCAGCAGCTTTCAGGGTTGGAGCACAGATACGCAGTATTTT. J is TRBJ2-3 and V is TRBV5-6; weak D call: TRBD1 (5 bases). The germline V gene encodes CDR1 SGHDT and CDR2 YYEEEE. The CDR3 is 15 amino acids. V gave up 2 bases and J gave up 0 bases, with 10 bases separating them.

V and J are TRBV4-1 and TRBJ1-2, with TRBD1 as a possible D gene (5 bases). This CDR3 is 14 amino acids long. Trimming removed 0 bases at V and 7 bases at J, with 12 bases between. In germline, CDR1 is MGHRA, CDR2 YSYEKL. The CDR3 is CASSQDPGLGGYTF. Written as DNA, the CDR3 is TGCGCCAGCAGCCAAGACCCAGGGCTGGGTGGCTACACCTTC.

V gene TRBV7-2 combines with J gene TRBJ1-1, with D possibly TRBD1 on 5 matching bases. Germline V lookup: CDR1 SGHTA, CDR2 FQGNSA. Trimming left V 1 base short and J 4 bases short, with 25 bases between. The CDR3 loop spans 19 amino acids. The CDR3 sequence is CASSLVGITVALGGTEAFF. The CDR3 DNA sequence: TGTGCCAGCAGCTTAGTAGGCATCACTGTGGCCCTGGGGGGCACTGAAGCTTTCTTT.

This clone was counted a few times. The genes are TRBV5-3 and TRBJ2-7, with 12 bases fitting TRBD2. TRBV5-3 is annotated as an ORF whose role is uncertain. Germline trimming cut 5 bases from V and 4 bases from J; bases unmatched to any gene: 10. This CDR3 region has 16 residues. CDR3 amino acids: CARRHAATSGGYEQYF. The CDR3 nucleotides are TGTGCCAGAAGACACGCAGCTACTAGCGGGGGGTACGAGCAGTACTTC.

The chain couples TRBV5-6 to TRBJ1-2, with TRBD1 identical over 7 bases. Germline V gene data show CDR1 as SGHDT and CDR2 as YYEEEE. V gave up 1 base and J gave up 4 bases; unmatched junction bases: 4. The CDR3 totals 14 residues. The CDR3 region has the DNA TGTGCCAGCAGCTTGAGTACAGGGGTCTATGGCTACACCTTC. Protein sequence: CASSLSTGVYGYTF. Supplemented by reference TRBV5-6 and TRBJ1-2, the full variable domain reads DAGVTQSPTHLIKTRGQQVTLRCSPKSGHDTVSWYQQALGQGPQFIFQYYEEEERQRGNFPDRFSGHQFPNYSSELNVNALLLGDSALYLCASSLSTGVYGYTFGSGTRLTVV.

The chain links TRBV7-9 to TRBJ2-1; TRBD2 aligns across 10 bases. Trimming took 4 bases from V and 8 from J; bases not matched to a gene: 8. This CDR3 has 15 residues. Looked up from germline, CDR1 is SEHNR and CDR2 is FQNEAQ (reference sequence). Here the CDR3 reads CASSSSASGGDEQFF. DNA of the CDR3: TGTGCCAGCAGCTCCTCCGCTAGCGGGGGTGATGAGCAGTTCTTC.

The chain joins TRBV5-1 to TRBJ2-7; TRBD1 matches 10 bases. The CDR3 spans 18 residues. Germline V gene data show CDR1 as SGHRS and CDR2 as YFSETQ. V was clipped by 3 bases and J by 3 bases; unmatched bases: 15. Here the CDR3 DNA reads TGCGCCAGCAGCTCCGGTGGAGGTGCGGGACAGGGGAGCTACGAGCAGTACTTC. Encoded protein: CASSSGGGAGQGSYEQYF.

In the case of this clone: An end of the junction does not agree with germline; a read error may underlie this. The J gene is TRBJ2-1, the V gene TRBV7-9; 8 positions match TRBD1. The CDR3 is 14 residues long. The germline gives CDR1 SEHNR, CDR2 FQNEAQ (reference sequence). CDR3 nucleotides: TGTGCCAGCAGCTGGACAGGGCTTAGCAATGAGCGGTTCTTC. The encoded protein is CASSWTGLSNERFF.

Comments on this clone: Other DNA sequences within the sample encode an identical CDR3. The CDR3: CASSLGQGADTQYF. The CDR3 coding sequence is TGTGCCAGTAGTCTCGGACAGGGCGCAGATACGCAGTATTTT. J is TRBJ2-3 and V is TRBV19, with 8 bases identical to TRBD1. The CDR3 totals 14 residues. CDR1 and CDR2 from the germline V gene are LNHDA and SQIVND (reference sequence). J gave up 4 bases and V 5 bases, and 5 bases lay outside the gene matches.